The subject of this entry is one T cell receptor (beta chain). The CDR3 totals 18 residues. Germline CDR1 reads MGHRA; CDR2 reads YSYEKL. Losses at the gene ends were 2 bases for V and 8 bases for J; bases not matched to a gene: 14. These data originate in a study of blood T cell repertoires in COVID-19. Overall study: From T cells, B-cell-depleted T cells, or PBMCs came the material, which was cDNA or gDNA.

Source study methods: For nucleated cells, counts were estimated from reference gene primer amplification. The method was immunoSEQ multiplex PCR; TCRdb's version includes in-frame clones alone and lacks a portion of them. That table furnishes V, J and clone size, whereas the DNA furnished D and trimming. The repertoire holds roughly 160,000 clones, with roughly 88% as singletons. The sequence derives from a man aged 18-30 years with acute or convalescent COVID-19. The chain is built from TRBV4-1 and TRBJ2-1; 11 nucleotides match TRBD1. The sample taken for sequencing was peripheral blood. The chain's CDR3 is CASSQILRTGGSSYEQFF. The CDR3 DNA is TGCGCCAGCAGCCAAATCTTAAGGACAGGGGGCTCCTCGTATGAGCAGTTCTTC.